This T cell receptor beta chain was found in a study of Ad26.COV2.S vaccination and SARS-CoV-2 variants. This table comes from immunoSEQ multiplex PCR, and its TCRdb copy is limited to in-frame clones, with some not included. The table lists 350,000 to 400,000 clones, 80% to 90% of them singletons, with roughly 3% in the top ten. Treatment specified: around 19 received Ad26.COV2.S at low or high dose, single or two shots; about 5 received placebo; per-sample allocation not given. On day 63 after the first injection, vaccine and placebo recipients gave samples. CDR1 is ENHRY and CDR2 is SYGVKD in the germline V gene. The CDR3 has 15 residues. V lost 5 bases to trimming and J lost 5 bases, with 15 bases between them.

This receptor was taken from a person between 18 and 59 years old who received the Ad26.COV2.S COVID-19 vaccine or a placebo. This chain joins TRBV10-3 and TRBJ1-4; D gene uncertain. The material was peripheral blood, obtained in a trial of Ad26.COV2.S vaccine versus placebo. CDR3 coding DNA: TGTGCCATCAGTAAAGGCGACGGCCAAAATGAAAAACTGTTTTTT. As protein: CAISKGDGQNEKLFF.